Below, one T cell receptor (beta chain) is given with its context. Antigen specificity is unknown. The V gene's germline CDR1 is LGHDT and CDR2 YNNKEL (reference sequence). The CDR3 length is 18 residues. Trimming removed 0 bases at V and 0 bases at J, with 18 bases between. This record comes from a study of T cells in Graves' hyperthyroidism and ophthalmopathy. General study points: Separation of ophthalmopathy from stable hyperthyroidism was achieved by a 13 V-J model.

Amplified TCR beta CDR3 regions derived from RNA transcripts. During a first-round RT-PCR of the TCR CDR3, the HTBI primer set was used. TCRdb called the multiplex PCR reads again in MiXCR, with one record for every CDR3 protein. The sample includes about 590,000 distinct CDR3 sequences, roughly 14% seen only once; the top ten take around 6.6%. Sequenced: blood. The source of this sequence is a woman in her 30s with Graves' hyperthyroidism. The chain couples TRBV3-1 to TRBJ2-7, with D uncertain. The CDR3 is CASSQDNSHRRSSYEQYF. The CDR3 DNA sequence: TGTGCCAGCAGCCAAGATAACTCCCACAGAAGAAGCTCCTACGAGCAGTACTTC.